This TCR beta chain was captured in a study of blood T cell repertoires in COVID-19. Background on the study: Samples representing acute and convalescent COVID-19 were sourced from the United States, Italy and Spain.

Clinical history reported by participants formed the basis on which cohorts were assigned. Germline V lookup: CDR1 ENHRY, CDR2 SYGVKD. The CDR3 totals 16 residues. V was trimmed by 6 bases and J by 8 bases, leaving 20 bases between them. This table comes from immunoSEQ multiplex PCR, and its TCRdb copy is limited to in-frame clones, with some not included. The sample consists of a few hundred thousand clones, approximately 86% of them appearing once. The chain couples TRBV10-3 to TRBJ1-6; tentative D call: TRBD1 (5 bases). This TCR was sampled from a woman between 18 and 29 years old who had recovered from COVID-19. Input material: PBMCs or T cells enriched from blood (not recorded which). The CDR3 is CAIRRFGGGSDSPLHF. The CDR3 nucleotides read TGTGCCATCAGGAGATTCGGGGGGGGTAGTGATTCACCCCTCCACTTT.